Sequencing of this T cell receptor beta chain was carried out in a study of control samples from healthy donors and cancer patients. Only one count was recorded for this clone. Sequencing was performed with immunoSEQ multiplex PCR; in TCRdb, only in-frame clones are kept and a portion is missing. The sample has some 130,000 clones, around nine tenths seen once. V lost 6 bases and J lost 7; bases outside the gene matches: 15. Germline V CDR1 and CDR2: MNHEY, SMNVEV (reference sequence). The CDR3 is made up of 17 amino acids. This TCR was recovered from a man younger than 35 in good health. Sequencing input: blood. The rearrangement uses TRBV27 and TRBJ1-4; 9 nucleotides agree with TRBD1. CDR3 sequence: CASRFGTHRGLGEKLFF. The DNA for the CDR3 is TGTGCCAGCAGGTTCGGCACCCACAGGGGGCTTGGTGAAAAACTGTTTTTT.